These 32 T cell receptor beta chains were sequenced from one sample in a study of cytomegalovirus exposure and HLA in healthy donors. PCR was performed using 60 Vbeta and 13 Jbeta primers. Clones were read by immunoSEQ multiplex PCR, and TCRdb kept only the in-frame ones, dropping some. The sample lists 100,000 to 150,000 clones, about three quarters occurring once. The sample comprised PBMCs. The receptors here all came from a human donor in good health.

The chain has TRBV4-1 and TRBJ2-1, with TRBD2 as a possible D gene (6 bases). The V and J ends lost 1 base and 1 base respectively, with 14 bases between them. The CDR3 contains 17 residues. Germline CDR1 is MGHRA and CDR2 is YSYEKL. The CDR3: CASSQGAGGASYNEQFF. As DNA, the CDR3 is TGCGCCAGCAGCCAAGGGGCCGGGGGTGCGTCCTACAATGAGCAGTTCTTC.

The J gene is TRBJ1-1, the V gene TRBV19, with D possibly being TRBD1 (6 bases). The CDR3 sequence is 12 residues long. Germline CDR1 is LNHDA and CDR2 is SQIVND (reference sequence). Deletions cut 1 base from V and 9 bases from J, with 9 bases between. The CDR3 here is CASSIAWDKAFF. The CDR3, as DNA: TGTGCCAGTAGTATAGCATGGGACAAAGCTTTCTTT.

This rearrangement joins TRBV18 to TRBJ2-3; D call uncertain. Per germline, CDR1 KGHSH and CDR2 LQKENI. There are 12 residues in the CDR3. Between the trimmed V and J ends, which lost 3 bases and 6 bases, there was a span of 7 bases. The CDR3 nucleotides read TGTGCCAGCTCACCTGGCGGTGATACGCAGTATTTT. This gives the protein CASSPGGDTQYF.

In its sample, this clone was seen a few times. V usage is TRBV4-2 and J usage is TRBJ2-7; 7 bases match TRBD2. Germline-derived CDR1 and CDR2 are LGHNA and YNFKEQ. This CDR3 has 16 residues. The V segment lost 0 bases and the J segment 0 bases; nucleotides outside the gene matches: 5. Here the CDR3 reads CASSQDVGGSSYEQYF. The CDR3 nucleotides are TGTGCCAGCAGCCAAGATGTCGGGGGGAGCTCCTACGAGCAGTACTTC.

The rearrangement joins TRBV9 to TRBJ2-3; 9 positions agree with TRBD2. J lost 5 bases, V lost 0 bases, and 1 base had no gene match. The germline V gene encodes CDR1 SGDLS and CDR2 YYNGEE. This CDR3 region has 14 residues. Here the CDR3 reads CASSVGLAEDTQYF. DNA for the CDR3: TGTGCCAGCAGCGTAGGACTAGCGGAAGATACGCAGTATTTT.

This clone showed up just a few times. The V gene is TRBV7-2, the J gene TRBJ2-1; possible D gene TRBD2, 6 bases. CDR3 size: 15 residues. Trimming took off 5 bases at V and 2 bases at J, with 13 bases between the two ends. Germline loops: CDR1 SGHTA, CDR2 FQGNSA. For the CDR3, the DNA is TGTGCCAGCAGCCGCCCGCTAGCGCCCTACAATGAGCAGTTCTTC. Translation gives CASSRPLAPYNEQFF.

The chain uses TRBV11-2 and TRBJ1-5; D is undetermined. CDR1 is SGHAT and CDR2 is FQNNGV in the germline V gene. The ends were cut back, 5 bases at V and 2 bases at J, with 10 bases in the middle. The CDR3 runs 14 residues. Written as DNA, the CDR3 is TGTGCCAGCAGCCCGAGCTTGGGCAATCAGCCCCAGCATTTT. Translated: CASSPSLGNQPQHF. Looking up the rest from reference TRBV11-2 and TRBJ1-5 gives the full variable domain: EAGVAQSPRYKIIEKRQSVAFWCNPISGHATLYWYQQILGQGPKLLIQFQNNGVVDDSQLPKDRFSAERLKGVDSTLKIQPAKLEDSAVYLCASSPSLGNQPQHFGDGTRLSIL.

The rearrangement joins TRBV18 to TRBJ1-2; D is perhaps TRBD1 (6 bases). Germline V gene lookup returns CDR1 KGHSH and CDR2 LQKENI. This CDR3 has 14 residues. V lost 6 bases and J lost 1, with 12 bases in between. As DNA, the CDR3 is TGTGCCAGCTCGCCCGGACAGCTTAACTATGGCTACACCTTC. It is translated as CASSPGQLNYGYTF.

The rearrangement joins TRBV6-5 to TRBJ2-7; D possibly corresponds to TRBD2 (5 bases). V dropped 5 bases and J dropped 0 bases, with 8 bases sitting between them. Germline CDR1 MNHEY, CDR2 SVGAGI. The CDR3 has 13 residues. CDR3 loop: CASSRTLSYEQYF. DNA for the CDR3: TGTGCCAGCAGTCGGACTCTCTCCTACGAGCAGTACTTC.

This rearrangement joins TRBV7-8 to TRBJ2-7; D possibly corresponds to TRBD2 (6 bases). CDR3 length: 14 residues. Germline CDR1 reads SGHVS; CDR2 reads FQNEAQ. V was cut by 0 bases and J by 2 bases, with 8 bases left in between. CDR3 nucleotides: TGTGCCAGCAGCTTAGCCCCGGGAGCCTACGAGCAGTACTTC. Amino acid sequence: CASSLAPGAYEQYF.

This rearrangement joins TRBV9 to TRBJ1-2; a weak D match, TRBD1 (6 bases). Germline V lookup: CDR1 SGDLS, CDR2 YYNGEE. V was cut by 6 bases and J by 6 bases, with 9 bases left in between. This CDR3 region has 11 residues. Here the CDR3 reads CASKTGNGYTF. CDR3 bases: TGTGCCAGCAAAACAGGGAATGGCTACACCTTC.

There are a few counts of this clone. The chain joins TRBV19 to TRBJ2-7; 9 nucleotides line up with TRBD1. The V gene end was trimmed by 6 bases and the J gene end by 5 bases; junction bases not matched to a gene: 8. CDR3 length equals 14 residues. CDR1 and CDR2 from the germline V gene are LNHDA and SQIVND (reference sequence). CDR3 loop: CASRKTGTGNEQYF. As DNA, the CDR3 is TGTGCCAGTAGGAAGACAGGGACAGGGAACGAGCAGTACTTC.

This rearrangement joins TRBV9 to TRBJ2-7, with TRBD1 identical over 7 bases. J was trimmed by 0 bases and V by 4 bases; bases with no gene match: 4. The CDR3 runs to 14 residues. Germline V gene lookup returns CDR1 SGDLS and CDR2 YYNGEE. The CDR3 DNA reads TGTGCCAGCAGCCCGACAGGGAGCTCCTACGAGCAGTACTTC. Protein product: CASSPTGSSYEQYF.

This chain joins TRBV5-6 and TRBJ2-3; D is undetermined. Looked up from germline, CDR1 is SGHDT and CDR2 is YYEEEE. CDR3 size: 16 residues. V lost 5 bases to trimming and J lost 0 bases, with 16 bases between them. This CDR3 reads CASSSLSVYSTDTQYF. The CDR3 DNA reads TGTGCCAGCAGTTCCCTTTCGGTGTATAGCACAGATACGCAGTATTTT. The full variable domain, rest sourced from reference TRBV5-6 and TRBJ2-3, is DAGVTQSPTHLIKTRGQQVTLRCSPKSGHDTVSWYQQALGQGPQFIFQYYEEEERQRGNFPDRFSGHQFPNYSSELNVNALLLGDSALYLCASSSLSVYSTDTQYFGPGTRLTVL.

The V and J genes are TRBV29-1 and TRBJ2-1, with 8 positions matching TRBD1. The V and J ends lost 6 bases and 16 bases, in that order; junction bases with no gene match: 11. The CDR3 has 11 amino acids. Germline V CDR1 and CDR2: SQVTM, ANQGSEA. CDR3 sequence: CSVDGTGSVFF. The CDR3, as DNA: TGCAGCGTCGATGGGACAGGCTCGGTTTTCTTC.

The chain recombines TRBV29-1 with TRBJ2-1; TRBD2 might be the D (7 bases). The CDR3 sequence is 14 residues long. Germline V gives CDR1 SQVTM, CDR2 ANQGSEA. The CDR3 DNA sequence: TGCGGGGGGGCGGGGGCTCCCGGGCGGAGTGAGCAGTTCTTC. Translation: CGGAGAPGRSEQFF.

The genes are TRBV7-3 and TRBJ2-5; 8 bases align to TRBD2. The CDR3 totals 15 residues. Germline V gene lookup returns CDR1 SGHTA and CDR2 FQGTGA. V gave up 4 bases and J gave up 5 bases; unmatched junction bases: 9. DNA for the CDR3: TGTGCCAGCAGCTCAGAAGCGGGAGTGGGTGAGACCCAGTACTTC. Residues: CASSSEAGVGETQYF.

This clone was seen a single time. V and J are TRBV7-2 and TRBJ2-3; perhaps TRBD2 as D (6 bases). The length of the CDR3 is 15 residues. The germline V and J ends were trimmed by 1 base and 3 bases, with 11 bases remaining between them. CDR1 and CDR2 (germline): SGHTA, FQGNSA. The CDR3 loop reads CASSLDRGKTDTQYF. In DNA, the CDR3 is TGTGCCAGCAGCTTAGACCGGGGGAAAACAGATACGCAGTATTTT.

This clone was detected a few times. The junction does not match germline at one end; this may be a read error. V gene TRBV6-5 combines with J gene TRBJ1-2, with D possibly being TRBD1 (5 bases). Germline V gives CDR1 MNHEY, CDR2 SVGAGI. CDR3 size: 13 residues. Written as DNA, the CDR3 is TGTGCCATCAGTGATCAGGGCCCCTATGGCTACACCTTC. This gives the protein CAISDQGPYGYTF.

The chain combines TRBV18 with TRBJ1-5; TRBD1 matches at 8 bases. Germline V gene data show CDR1 as KGHSH and CDR2 as LQKENI. The V segment lost 6 bases and the J segment 2 bases; nucleotides outside the gene matches: 12. The CDR3 runs to 17 residues. Here the CDR3 reads CASSPSDRAYGNQPQHF. CDR3 coding DNA: TGTGCCAGCTCCCCGTCGGACAGGGCGTACGGCAATCAGCCCCAGCATTTT. Looking up the rest from reference TRBV18 and TRBJ1-5 gives the full variable domain: NAGVMQNPRHLVRRRGQEARLRCSPMKGHSHVYWYRQLPEEGLKFMVYLQKENIIDESGMPKERFSAEFPKEGPSILRIQQVVRGDSAAYFCASSPSDRAYGNQPQHFGDGTRLSIL.

Comments on this clone: This same CDR3 is encoded by further DNA sequences in the sample. V usage is TRBV5-4 and J usage is TRBJ1-1, with a tentative D call TRBD1 (6 bases). The CDR3 is 13 residues long. CDR1 and CDR2 from the germline V gene are SGHNT and YYREEE (reference sequence). Trimming removed 4 bases at V and 0 bases at J, with 7 bases between. The CDR3 protein is CASSRTVNTEAFF. CDR3 nucleotides: TGTGCCAGCAGCAGGACAGTGAACACTGAAGCTTTCTTT.

V is TRBV5-1 and J is TRBJ2-1; TRBD2 aligns across 8 bases. The CDR3 has 15 amino acids. The trim removed 4 bases at V and 9 bases at J, leaving 12 bases unmatched. In germline, CDR1 is SGHRS, CDR2 YFSETQ. In nucleotides, the CDR3 is TGCGCCAGCAGCGCGGGACTAGGAATCGGGGGTGAGCAGTTCTTC. Amino acid sequence: CASSAGLGIGGEQFF.

V usage is TRBV29-1 and J usage is TRBJ2-2, with 8 bases identical to TRBD2. The V and J ends lost 5 bases and 2 bases, in that order; junction bases with no gene match: 7. The CDR3 spans 15 residues. Per the germline V gene, CDR1 is SQVTM and CDR2 is ANQGSEA. For the CDR3, the DNA is TGCAGCGTTCGATATAGCGGGGCCAACACCGGGGAGCTGTTTTTT. Residues: CSVRYSGANTGELFF.

This chain connects TRBV10-3 to TRBJ2-6; TRBD2 is a possible D gene (6 bases). V was clipped by 0 bases and J by 3 bases, with 9 bases between them. In germline, CDR1 is ENHRY, CDR2 SYGVKD. CDR3 length: 16 amino acids. Here the CDR3 reads CAISESGGFGANVLTF. The CDR3 region has the DNA TGTGCCATCAGTGAGTCGGGGGGATTTGGGGCCAACGTCCTGACTTTC.

The chain recombines TRBV6-5 with TRBJ1-1; 8 bases line up with TRBD1. CDR1 and CDR2 from the germline V gene are MNHEY and SVGAGI. CDR3 length: 13 residues. V was pared by 6 bases and J by 8 bases, with 8 bases of the junction left unmatched. CDR3 bases: TGTGCCAGCAGGACCCCGGGGGACAGGGAAGCTTTCTTT. This sequence encodes CASRTPGDREAFF.

The V gene is TRBV30, the J gene TRBJ2-7; maybe TRBD1 (5 bases). The CDR3 consists of 11 residues. V gave up 5 bases and J gave up 3 bases, with 8 bases separating them. The germline V gene encodes CDR1 GTSNPN and CDR2 SVGIG (reference sequence). The CDR3, as DNA: TGTGCCTGGGGCAGGGACTACGAGCAGTACTTC. The encoded protein is CAWGRDYEQYF.

This clone was observed a few times. The chain uses TRBV5-4 and TRBJ1-2, with a weak D call TRBD1 (5 bases). The CDR3 covers 15 residues. Germline-derived CDR1 and CDR2 are SGHNT and YYREEE (reference sequence). V was shortened by 0 bases and J by 12 bases, with 21 bases between the two germline ends. The CDR3 DNA sequence: TGTGCCAGCAGCTTGGCCGGCCAGGGTGGAATTCTAAACACCTTC. Its protein product is CASSLAGQGGILNTF.

CDR3 sequence (DNA): TGTGCCACCGGGGGGACAGGGGGCCTAGCTAACTATGGCTACACCTTC. Translated, it gives CATGGTGGLANYGYTF. The J gene is TRBJ1-2, the V gene TRBV15; 12 nucleotides match TRBD1. This CDR3 contains 16 residues. The V gene end was trimmed by 8 bases and the J gene end by 0 bases; junction bases not matched to a gene: 7. The germline CDR1 and CDR2 sequences are LNHNV and YYDKDF (reference sequence). The whole variable domain, filled in from reference TRBV15 and TRBJ1-2, reads DAMVIQNPRYQVTQFGKPVTLSCSQTLNHNVMYWYQQKSSQAPKLLFHYYDKDFNNEADTPDNFQSRRPNTSFCFLDIRSPGLGDTAMYLCATGGTGGLANYGYTFGSGTRLTVV.

The gene calls are TRBV5-4 and TRBJ2-1; 7 bases match TRBD1. After removal of 4 bases from V and 9 bases from J, the junction contained 13 bases not matched to a gene. This CDR3 has 15 residues. Germline values: CDR1 SGHNT, CDR2 YYREEE (reference sequence). The CDR3 DNA sequence: TGTGCCAGCAGCCTCTGGACAGGAAACATTGGTGAGCAGTTCTTC. It yields the protein CASSLWTGNIGEQFF. Looking up the rest from reference TRBV5-4 and TRBJ2-1 gives the full variable domain: ETGVTQSPTHLIKTRGQQVTLRCSSQSGHNTVSWYQQALGQGPQFIFQYYREEENGRGNFPPRFSGLQFPNYSSELNVNALELDDSALYLCASSLWTGNIGEQFFGPGTRLTVL.

The chain uses TRBV5-4 and TRBJ2-7; D is perhaps TRBD2 (5 bases). The V end was cut by 4 bases, the J end by 6 bases, with 17 bases between. Germline assignment: CDR1 SGHNT and CDR2 YYREEE (reference sequence). The CDR3 is 14 residues long. The CDR3 bases are TGTGCCAGCAGCAGGGCCCCAAGGGCGGGCGAGCAGTACTTC. The encoded protein is CASSRAPRAGEQYF.

This chain connects TRBV7-9 to TRBJ2-1; the match to TRBD1 covers 8 bases. Unmatched junction bases numbered 9, after V lost 8 bases and J lost 0 bases. The CDR3 extends over 16 amino acids. In germline, CDR1 is SEHNR, CDR2 FQNEAQ (reference sequence). The DNA of the CDR3 is TGTGCCAGCGGATCGGGACAGGCAAGCTCCTACAATGAGCAGTTCTTC. Translated: CASGSGQASSYNEQFF. Combining the CDR3 with reference TRBV7-9 and TRBJ2-1 gives the whole variable domain DTGVSQNPRHKITKRGQNVTFRCDPISEHNRLYWYRQTLGQGPEFLTYFQNEAQLEKSRLLSDRFSAERPKGSFSTLEIQRTEQGDSAMYLCASGSGQASSYNEQFFGPGTRLTVL.

The genes are TRBV5-6 and TRBJ2-7; 7 bases agree with TRBD1. Losses at the gene ends were 0 bases for V and 9 bases for J; bases not matched to a gene: 6. This CDR3 is built from 13 residues. Germline lookup yields CDR1 SGHDT and CDR2 YYEEEE. CDR3 nucleotide sequence: TGTGCCAGCAGCTTGGATGAGGGGGCGGTGCAGTACTTC. Residues: CASSLDEGAVQYF. The full variable domain, rest sourced from reference TRBV5-6 and TRBJ2-7, is DAGVTQSPTHLIKTRGQQVTLRCSPKSGHDTVSWYQQALGQGPQFIFQYYEEEERQRGNFPDRFSGHQFPNYSSELNVNALLLGDSALYLCASSLDEGAVQYFGPGTRLTVT.